The 28 T cell receptor beta chains in this list originate from one sample, sequenced in a study of blood T cell repertoires in COVID-19. The method was immunoSEQ multiplex PCR; TCRdb's version includes in-frame clones alone and lacks a portion of them. The data show 150,000 to 200,000 clones, around 84% seen once. Sequenced input: peripheral blood. These receptors were taken from a woman at least 80 years old with acute or convalescent COVID-19.

The rearrangement joins TRBV3-1 (or the pseudogene TRBV3-2) to TRBJ2-2; TRBD2 matches at 9 bases. V lost 1 base, J lost 0 bases, and 6 bases stayed unmatched. The CDR3 loop spans 18 amino acids. Germline lookup yields CDR1 LGHDT and CDR2 YNNKEL (reference sequence). The CDR3 nucleotides are TGTGCCAGCAGCCAAGGCCTGCTAGCGGGGACGAACACCGGGGAGCTGTTTTTT. It yields the protein CASSQGLLAGTNTGELFF.

V and J are TRBV7-9 and TRBJ2-7, with TRBD1 as a possible D gene (6 bases). Germline lookup yields CDR1 SEHNR and CDR2 FQNEAQ (reference sequence). The CDR3 contains 17 residues. Trimming shortened V by 5 bases and J by 2 bases, and 22 bases separated the two germline ends. In nucleotides, the CDR3 is TGTGCCAGCAGCGACGATTCACGGGACAAGATAACCTACGAGCAGTACTTC. It specifies CASSDDSRDKITYEQYF.

The V and J genes are TRBV5-1 and TRBJ2-5; D remains unclear. The CDR3 sequence is 14 residues long. Deletions cut 2 bases from V and 5 bases from J, with 13 bases between. Germline V gene lookup returns CDR1 SGHRS and CDR2 YFSETQ. CDR3 sequence: CASSLQDARETQYF. CDR3 coding DNA: TGCGCCAGCAGCTTACAAGATGCGAGGGAGACCCAGTACTTC.

The V and J genes are TRBV15 and TRBJ1-3; D gene uncertain. The CDR3 loop spans 15 amino acids. V lost 5 bases and J 1 base, leaving 12 bases between the germline ends. Germline values: CDR1 LNHNV, CDR2 YYDKDF (reference sequence). In nucleotides, the CDR3 is TGTGCCACCAGCGTCGGACTTTCTTCTGGAAACACCATATATTTT. This translates into CATSVGLSSGNTIYF.

This chain uses TRBV7-2 with TRBJ2-5, with D perhaps matching TRBD2 (6 bases). From germline, CDR1 is SGHTA and CDR2 FQGNSA. The CDR3 consists of 13 residues. The germline V and J ends were trimmed by 4 bases and 5 bases, with 11 bases remaining between them. The chain's CDR3 is CASSWRAGETQYF. The CDR3 nucleotides read TGTGCCAGCAGCTGGAGGGCCGGGGAGACCCAGTACTTC.

The chain links TRBV7-2 to TRBJ1-1; D may be TRBD1 (5 bases). V lost 7 bases and J 8 bases, leaving 17 bases between the germline ends. Germline V gene lookup returns CDR1 SGHTA and CDR2 FQGNSA. This CDR3 is built from 13 residues. The CDR3 coding sequence is TGTGCCAGCACCCCGTTCCGGGGGGGAGAAGCTTTCTTT. Translated: CASTPFRGGEAFF.

The chain employs TRBV7-2 and TRBJ2-1; a possible D gene is TRBD1 (6 bases). The germline gives CDR1 SGHTA, CDR2 FQGNSA. This CDR3 has 14 residues. With 1 base removed from V and 6 bases from J, the gap between germline ends came to 10 bases. The CDR3 spells CASSLVGGPNEQFF. Written as DNA, the CDR3 is TGTGCCAGCAGCTTAGTTGGGGGCCCCAATGAGCAGTTCTTC.

This clone was seen just once. This chain links TRBV19 with TRBJ2-7; a weak D match, TRBD1 (5 bases). The CDR3 extends over 15 amino acids. Germline CDR1 LNHDA, CDR2 SQIVND (reference sequence). V gave up 6 bases and J gave up 1 base, with 16 bases separating them. CDR3 bases: TGTGCCAGTAGAGACAGACGTTCGCTATCCTACGAGCAGTACTTC. Translating gives CASRDRRSLSYEQYF.

The chain uses TRBV2 and TRBJ1-5; the match to TRBD1 covers 9 bases. Germline CDR1 and CDR2: SNHLY and FYNNEI. The V gene end was trimmed by 5 bases and the J gene end by 3 bases; junction bases not matched to a gene: 14. This CDR3 is built from 18 residues. The CDR3 DNA reads TGTGCCAGCAGTCCCCACAGTGCCGGGACAGGGAACAATCAGCCCCAGCATTTT. It yields the protein CASSPHSAGTGNNQPQHF.

The J gene is TRBJ2-5, the V gene TRBV11-1, with TRBD1 identical over 8 bases. The CDR3 covers 14 residues. Trimming took 4 bases from V and 3 from J; bases not matched to a gene: 4. Per germline, CDR1 SGHAT and CDR2 FQDESV (reference sequence). This chain's CDR3 is CASSSRGQEETQYF. CDR3 DNA: TGTGCCAGCAGCTCCCGGGGACAGGAAGAGACCCAGTACTTC.

The V gene is TRBV4-2, the J gene TRBJ2-2; TRBD2 matches 11 bases. The CDR3 is 18 residues long. Per germline, CDR1 LGHNA and CDR2 YNFKEQ. V shed 1 base and J 3 bases; nucleotides not matched to a gene: 7. CDR3 residues: CASSQGLAGQFDTGELFF. The CDR3 DNA is TGTGCCAGCAGCCAAGGACTAGCGGGGCAATTCGACACCGGGGAGCTGTTTTTT.

The chain joins TRBV28 to TRBJ2-3; TRBD2 agrees at 8 bases. The CDR3 runs 15 residues. In germline, CDR1 is MDHEN, CDR2 SYDVKM. J lost 4 bases, V lost 4 bases, and 7 bases had no gene match. The CDR3, as DNA: TGTGCCAGCAGTTCGGCTAGCGGGTTCCCAGATACGCAGTATTTT. Amino acids: CASSSASGFPDTQYF.

The rearrangement joins TRBV25-1 to TRBJ1-6; D perhaps matches TRBD1 (6 bases). The CDR3 spans 17 residues. From germline, CDR1 is MGHDK and CDR2 SYGVNS. V lost 6 bases, J lost 11 bases, and 26 bases lay in between. CDR3 in DNA: TGTGCCAGCAGCGAGGGACAAGGTGCATTAACCCTGACACCCCTCCACTTT. Its protein is CASSEGQGALTLTPLHF.

The rearrangement links TRBV28 to TRBJ1-2; D not certain. This CDR3 region has 11 residues. V lost 3 bases and J 6 bases, leaving 5 bases between the germline ends. CDR1 is MDHEN, CDR2 SYDVKM, per germline. DNA of the CDR3: TGTGCCAGCAGTTTCGAGAATGGCTACACCTTC. Its translation is CASSFENGYTF.

V is TRBV5-1 and J is TRBJ2-3; tentative D call: TRBD2 (6 bases). The germline CDR1 and CDR2 sequences are SGHRS and YFSETQ. V shed 4 bases and J shed 0 bases, with 12 bases lying between them. The CDR3 has 15 amino acids. Here the CDR3 reads CASSDGTPSTDTQYF. Written as DNA, the CDR3 is TGCGCCAGCAGCGACGGGACTCCTAGCACAGATACGCAGTATTTT. Drawing the rest from reference TRBV5-1 and TRBJ2-3, the complete variable domain is KAGVTQTPRYLIKTRGQQVTLSCSPISGHRSVSWYQQTPGQGLQFLFEYFSETQRNKGNFPGRFSGRQFSNSRSEMNVSTLELGDSALYLCASSDGTPSTDTQYFGPGTRLTVL.

Only a few counts were recorded for this clone. The chain couples TRBV7-9 to TRBJ2-3, with 12 bases fitting TRBD2. From germline, CDR1 is SEHNR and CDR2 FQNEAQ (reference sequence). There are 16 residues in the CDR3. V trimming: 5 bases; J trimming: 6 bases; junction bases outside the gene matches: 9. CDR3: CASSPRLAGEGDTQYF. CDR3 DNA sequence: TGTGCCAGCAGCCCACGACTAGCGGGAGAGGGGGATACGCAGTATTTT.

The V gene is TRBV18, the J gene TRBJ1-1; TRBD1 matches 8 bases. This CDR3 is 13 amino acids long. Germline V gene lookup returns CDR1 KGHSH and CDR2 LQKENI. V lost 5 bases to trimming and J lost 10 bases; unmatched junction nucleotides: 9. DNA for the CDR3: TGTGCCAGCTCAACCGGACAGGGATTAGGAGCTTTCTTT. Protein: CASSTGQGLGAFF.

The CDR3 coding sequence is TGTGCCAGCAGCCGAGGGACTTCGGGTTTAAATGAAAAACTGTTTTTT. It specifies CASSRGTSGLNEKLFF. The V gene is TRBV9, the J gene TRBJ1-4; possibly TRBD1 for D (5 bases). The CDR3 is made up of 16 amino acids. V gave up 4 bases and J gave up 5 bases, with 18 bases separating them. CDR1 and CDR2 from the germline V gene are SGDLS and YYNGEE. The variable domain in full, with the rest retrieved from reference TRBV9 and TRBJ1-4, is DSGVTQTPKHLITATGQRVTLRCSPRSGDLSVYWYQQSLDQGLQFLIQYYNGEERAKGNILERFSAQQFPDLHSELNLSSLELGDSALYFCASSRGTSGLNEKLFFGSGTQLSVL.

The chain couples TRBV29-1 to TRBJ2-1; no clear D gene. CDR3 length: 11 residues. Looked up from germline, CDR1 is SQVTM and CDR2 is ANQGSEA. V lost 7 bases to trimming and J lost 10 bases, with 14 bases between them. The CDR3 DNA is TGCAGCGGACGTCTAGGAAGGGAGCAGTTCTTC. The encoded protein is CSGRLGREQFF.

The V and J genes are TRBV5-1 and TRBJ2-2; tentative D call: TRBD1 (5 bases). The germline CDR1 and CDR2 sequences are SGHRS and YFSETQ. CDR3 length: 15 residues. Trimming removed 1 base at V and 2 bases at J, with 9 bases between. The CDR3 bases are TGCGCCAGCAGCTTGAGGACACTTAACACCGGGGAGCTGTTTTTT. Protein: CASSLRTLNTGELFF.

This clone has only one observation. The CDR3 DNA sequence: TGTGCCAGCAGCCTACCGGGACTAGAGCAGAATGAGCAGTTCTTC. Translating it yields CASSLPGLEQNEQFF. The chain uses TRBV5-6 and TRBJ2-1, with 8 bases identical to TRBD2. The germline CDR1 and CDR2 sequences are SGHDT and YYEEEE. The CDR3 totals 15 residues. J lost 7 bases, V lost 4 bases, and 10 bases had no gene match.

This rearrangement joins TRBV3-1 (or the pseudogene TRBV3-2) to TRBJ1-6; maybe TRBD1 (5 bases). CDR1 and CDR2 (germline): LGHDT, YNNKEL (reference sequence). There are 15 residues in the CDR3. V shed 4 bases and J shed 8 bases, with 15 bases lying between them. CDR3 DNA sequence: TGTGCCAGCAGCCCGTGGTCGACAGCCGATTCACCCCTCCACTTT. Amino acids: CASSPWSTADSPLHF.

V gene TRBV20-1 combines with J gene TRBJ2-5; 7 positions agree with TRBD2. This CDR3 region has 15 residues. V shed 3 bases, J shed 4 bases, and the junction held 11 bases outside the gene matches. CDR1 and CDR2 from the germline V gene are DFQATT and SNEGSKA (reference sequence). CDR3 region: CSASPFAGARETQYF. The CDR3 bases are TGCAGTGCTAGTCCCTTTGCGGGAGCGCGAGAGACCCAGTACTTC.

V is TRBV5-5 and J is TRBJ2-7; 11 nucleotides line up with TRBD1. Germline loops: CDR1 SGHKS, CDR2 YYEKEE (reference sequence). V lost 0 bases to trimming and J lost 2 bases; unmatched junction nucleotides: 7. The CDR3 loop spans 17 amino acids. CDR3 nucleotide sequence: TGTGCCAGCAGCTTGGGGGGCTCGGGACAGGGGGCCTACGAGCAGTACTTC. It yields the protein CASSLGGSGQGAYEQYF.

V usage is TRBV2 and J usage is TRBJ1-5; 7 nucleotides line up with TRBD1. The CDR3 runs 14 residues. J lost 7 bases, V lost 8 bases, and 11 bases had no gene match. Germline V gives CDR1 SNHLY, CDR2 FYNNEI. The CDR3 loop reads CASDRQGSRQPQHF. In DNA form, the CDR3 reads TGTGCCAGCGACCGACAGGGTTCGAGGCAGCCCCAGCATTTT.

The chain combines TRBV7-9 with TRBJ1-1; 7 nucleotides match TRBD1. CDR3 length equals 14 residues. With 4 bases clipped from V and 8 bases from J, the junction kept 10 bases outside the gene matches. Germline-derived CDR1 and CDR2 are SEHNR and FQNEAQ (reference sequence). CDR3 DNA sequence: TGTGCCAGCAGCTCCCAACTGAGGACAGGAGAAGCTTTCTTT. Its translation: CASSSQLRTGEAFF.

V gene TRBV23-1 combines with J gene TRBJ1-1; D is perhaps TRBD1 (5 bases). TRBV23-1 is an open reading frame, and its role is uncertain. Trimming shortened V by 9 bases and J by 1 base, and 15 bases separated the two germline ends. This CDR3 is 14 amino acids long. The CDR3 nucleotides are TGCGCCAGGCCGCCGACAGACCAGAACACTGAAGCTTTCTTT. It specifies CARPPTDQNTEAFF.

The chain combines TRBV10-3 with TRBJ2-3; 13 nucleotides line up with TRBD2. This CDR3 region has 16 residues. Germline V lookup: CDR1 ENHRY, CDR2 SYGVKD. The ends lost 6 bases at V and 5 bases at J; junction bases unmatched: 8. The CDR3 loop reads CAIRDPGLAGKDTQYF. Here the CDR3 DNA reads TGTGCCATCAGGGATCCGGGACTAGCGGGGAAAGATACGCAGTATTTT.